This T cell receptor (beta chain) was sequenced for a study of long-term antiretroviral therapy in people with HIV. Background on the study: In the earliest collections, sampling predates the 2015 immediate-ART recommendation by about a decade.

This clone was recorded only once. Sequencing used immunoSEQ v3.0 at survey level. Libraries were prepared by immunoSEQ multiplex PCR; TCRdb keeps only in-frame clonotypes and omits some of them. This sample has about 16,000 clones, with 88% found just once. The sample was unsorted PBMCs, taken 2.2 to 2.3 years before starting antiretroviral therapy. The receptor was derived from a woman in her twenties or thirties with HIV.

CDR3 protein: CASSPGGTEAFF. CDR3 nucleotides: TGTGCCAGCAGCCCAGGGGGGACTGAAGCTTTCTTT. The chain employs TRBV11-2 and TRBJ1-1, with TRBD1 identical over 7 bases. Germline loops: CDR1 SGHAT, CDR2 FQNNGV. The V gene end was trimmed by 5 bases and the J gene end by 5 bases; junction bases not matched to a gene: 2. The CDR3 contains 12 residues.